This T cell receptor (beta chain) stems from a study of CD8 T cells in Susac syndrome. The authors reverse transcribed 0.5 to 1 ug RNA with random hexamers. An immunoSEQ multiplex PCR generated amplified TCR beta CDR3 products spanning 54 Vbeta and 13 Jbeta. One entry per CDR3 protein, called by TCRdb with MiXCR from the immunoSEQ multiplex PCR reads. The sample includes 100,000 to 150,000 distinct CDR3 sequences, around 94% of them seen just once. In blood CD8+ and CD4+ T cells, TCR beta underwent sequencing. Losses at the gene ends were 2 bases for V and 7 bases for J; bases not matched to a gene: 10. In germline, CDR1 is MNHNS, CDR2 SASEGT. The CDR3 covers 15 residues.

Sequencing was carried out using CD4+ T cells from PBMCs. The rearrangement links TRBV6-1 to TRBJ1-1; 7 nucleotides agree with TRBD1. The clonotype comes from a human donor in good health. Here the CDR3 DNA reads TGTGCCAGCAGTGAATTGGACAGGTTGTATAGTGAAGCTTTCTTT. Protein: CASSELDRLYSEAFF.